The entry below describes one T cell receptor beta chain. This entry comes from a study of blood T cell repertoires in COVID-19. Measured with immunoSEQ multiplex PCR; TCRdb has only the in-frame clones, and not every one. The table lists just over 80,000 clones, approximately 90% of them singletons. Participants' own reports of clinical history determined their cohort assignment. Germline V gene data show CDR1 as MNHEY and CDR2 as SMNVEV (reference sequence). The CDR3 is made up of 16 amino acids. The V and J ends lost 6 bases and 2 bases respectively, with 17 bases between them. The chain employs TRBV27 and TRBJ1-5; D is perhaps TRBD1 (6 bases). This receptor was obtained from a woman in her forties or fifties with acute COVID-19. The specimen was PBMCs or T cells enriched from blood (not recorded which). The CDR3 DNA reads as TGTGCCAGCAGGCCACCCGGGGCAGGGGGCAATCAGCCCCAGCATTTT. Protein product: CASRPPGAGGNQPQHF.